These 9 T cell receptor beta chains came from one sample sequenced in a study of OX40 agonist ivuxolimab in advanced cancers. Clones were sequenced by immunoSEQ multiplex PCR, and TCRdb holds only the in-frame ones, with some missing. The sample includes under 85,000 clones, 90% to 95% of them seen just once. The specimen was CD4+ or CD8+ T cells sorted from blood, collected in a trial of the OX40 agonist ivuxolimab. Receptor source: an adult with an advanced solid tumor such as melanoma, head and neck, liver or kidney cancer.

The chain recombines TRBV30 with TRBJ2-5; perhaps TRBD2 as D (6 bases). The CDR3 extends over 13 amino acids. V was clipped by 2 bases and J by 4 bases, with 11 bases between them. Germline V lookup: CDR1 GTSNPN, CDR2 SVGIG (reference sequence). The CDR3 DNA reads TGTGCCTGGAGTCGGGGGAAGTCAGAGACCCAGTACTTC. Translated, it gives CAWSRGKSETQYF.

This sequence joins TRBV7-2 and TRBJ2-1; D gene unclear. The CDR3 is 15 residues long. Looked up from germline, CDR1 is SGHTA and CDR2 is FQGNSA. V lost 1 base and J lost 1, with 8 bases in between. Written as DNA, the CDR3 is TGTGCCAGCAGCTTAGGTTCGACATCCTACAATGAGCAGTTCTTC. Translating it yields CASSLGSTSYNEQFF. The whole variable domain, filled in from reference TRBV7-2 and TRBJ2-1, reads GAGVSQSPSNKVTEKGKDVELRCDPISGHTALYWYRQSLGQGLEFLIYFQGNSAPDKSGLPSDRFSAERTGGSVSTLTIQRTQQEDSAVYLCASSLGSTSYNEQFFGPGTRLTVL.

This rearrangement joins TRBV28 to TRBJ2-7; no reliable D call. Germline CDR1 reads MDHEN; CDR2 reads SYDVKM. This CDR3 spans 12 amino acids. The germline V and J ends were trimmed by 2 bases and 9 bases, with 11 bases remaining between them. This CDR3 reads CASSLSPGGQYF. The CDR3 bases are TGTGCCAGCAGTTTAAGCCCTGGCGGGCAGTACTTC.

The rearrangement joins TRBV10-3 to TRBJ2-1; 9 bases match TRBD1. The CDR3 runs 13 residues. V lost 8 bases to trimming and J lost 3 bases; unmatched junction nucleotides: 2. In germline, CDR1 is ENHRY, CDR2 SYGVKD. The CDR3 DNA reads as TGTGCCATCGGGGACAGGGACTACAATGAGCAGTTCTTC. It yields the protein CAIGDRDYNEQFF.

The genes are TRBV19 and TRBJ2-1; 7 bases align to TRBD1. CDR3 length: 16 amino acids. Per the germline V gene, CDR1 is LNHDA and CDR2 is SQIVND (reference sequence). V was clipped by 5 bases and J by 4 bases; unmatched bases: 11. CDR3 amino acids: CASSSLSGTDYNEQFF. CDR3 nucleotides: TGTGCCAGTAGTTCCCTTTCGGGGACAGATTACAATGAGCAGTTCTTC.

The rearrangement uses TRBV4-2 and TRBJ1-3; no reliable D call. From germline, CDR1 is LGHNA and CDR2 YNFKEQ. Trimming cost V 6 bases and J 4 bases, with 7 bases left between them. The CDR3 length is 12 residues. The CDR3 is CASRDQGNTIYF. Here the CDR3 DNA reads TGTGCCAGCAGGGATCAGGGAAACACCATATATTTT.

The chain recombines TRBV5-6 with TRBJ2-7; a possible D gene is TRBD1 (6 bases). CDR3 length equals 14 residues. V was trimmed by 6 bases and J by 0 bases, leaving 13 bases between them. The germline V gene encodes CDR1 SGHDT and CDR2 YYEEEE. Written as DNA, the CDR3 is TGTGCCAGCACCCTCAGGGGATTCTCCTACGAGCAGTACTTC. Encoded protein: CASTLRGFSYEQYF.

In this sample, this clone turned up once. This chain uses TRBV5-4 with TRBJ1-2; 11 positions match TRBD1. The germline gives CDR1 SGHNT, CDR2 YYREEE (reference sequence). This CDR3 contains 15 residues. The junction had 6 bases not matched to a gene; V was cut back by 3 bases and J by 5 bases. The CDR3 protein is CASSSGTGGGYGYTF. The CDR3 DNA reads TGTGCCAGCAGCTCCGGGACAGGGGGTGGGTATGGCTACACCTTC.

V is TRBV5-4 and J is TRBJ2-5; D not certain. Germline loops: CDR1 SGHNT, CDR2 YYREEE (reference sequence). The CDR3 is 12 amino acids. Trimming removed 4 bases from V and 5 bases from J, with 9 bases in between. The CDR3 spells CASSPYRETQYF. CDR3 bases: TGTGCCAGCAGCCCCTATAGGGAGACCCAGTACTTC.